The rows below give T cell receptor beta chains drawn from one sample of a study of blood T cell repertoires in COVID-19. Assay: immunoSEQ multiplex PCR; the TCRdb copy retains only in-frame clones and omits some. The sample has about 210,000 clones; 80% are singletons. Sequenced sample: peripheral blood. The receptors were gathered from a woman in her 70s with acute or convalescent COVID-19. Both conserved end residues are part of each CDR3. D genes are given only for firm matches. Only some rows state a clone size, as once, few, many or a class for expanded clones.

size: NA
V: TRBV18
D: NA
J: TRBJ2-3
DNA: TGTGCCAGCTCAAAGGCGGTGACAGATACGCAGTATTTT
CDR3: CASSKAVTDTQYF

size: NA
V: TRBV12-5
D: NA
J: TRBJ2-1
DNA: TGTGCTAGTGGTTTGGTACTCAGGGGTACCAGAGGGGGTGAGCAGTTCTTC
CDR3: CASGLVLRGTRGGEQFF

size: once
V: TRBV7-8
D: NA
J: TRBJ2-3
DNA: TGTGCCAGCAGTCCTAATGGACCGGGGGATACGCAGTATTTT
CDR3: CASSPNGPGDTQYF

size: once
V: TRBV2
D: TRBD1
J: TRBJ1-1
DNA: TGTGCCAGCATATTGACAGGGGGGACTGAAGCTTTCTTT
CDR3: CASILTGGTEAFF

size: NA
V: TRBV30
D: TRBD1
J: TRBJ2-6
DNA: TGTGCCTGGAGCCGGGACAGGGACTCTGGGGCCAACGTCCTGACTTTC
CDR3: CAWSRDRDSGANVLTF

size: NA
V: TRBV4-3
D: TRBD2
J: TRBJ2-7
DNA: TGCGCCAGCAGCCAAGATCAAATAGCGGGGCGCTCCTACGAGCAGTACTTC
CDR3: CASSQDQIAGRSYEQYF

size: NA
V: TRBV7-3
D: TRBD2
J: TRBJ2-5
DNA: TGTGCCCAAGGAGTGGAAGGGACTAGTCTAGAGACCCAGTACTTC
CDR3: CAQGVEGTSLETQYF

size: NA
V: TRBV30
D: TRBD1
J: TRBJ1-2
DNA: TGTGCCTGGAGGAAGGACAGGGGCTATGGCTACACCTTC
CDR3: CAWRKDRGYGYTF

size: NA
V: TRBV6-6
D: TRBD1
J: TRBJ1-1
DNA: TGTGCCAGCGGACAGGGGGCGGGAATGAACACTGAAGCTTTCTTT
CDR3: CASGQGAGMNTEAFF

size: NA
V: TRBV2
D: NA
J: TRBJ2-1
DNA: TGTGCCAGCAGGGCAGGGCGAGGCAATGAGCAGTTCTTC
CDR3: CASRAGRGNEQFF

size: NA
V: TRBV5-1
D: NA
J: TRBJ2-3
DNA: TGCGCCAGCAGCTCAAACCCGGGGGGCGATACGCAGTATTTT
CDR3: CASSSNPGGDTQYF

size: once
V: TRBV18
D: TRBD2
J: TRBJ2-1
DNA: TGTGCCAGCTCACCACCCGCGGGGGGCACCGATGAGCAGTTCTTC
CDR3: CASSPPAGGTDEQFF

size: NA
V: TRBV14
D: NA
J: TRBJ2-1
DNA: TGTGCCAGCAGCCGAACACTCACAGGGAATGAGCAGTTCTTC
CDR3: CASSRTLTGNEQFF

size: NA
V: TRBV9
D: TRBD1
J: TRBJ2-1
DNA: TGTGCCAGCAGCGCCAGACAGGGCCCCTACAATGAGCAGTTCTTC
CDR3: CASSARQGPYNEQFF

size: NA
V: TRBV4-3
D: TRBD1
J: TRBJ2-3
DNA: TGCGCCAGCAGCCAAGATAGCAGGGGGACGCAGTATTTT
CDR3: CASSQDSRGTQYF

size: NA
V: TRBV7-9
D: TRBD2
J: TRBJ2-7
DNA: TGTGCCAGCAGCTTAGAACTAGCGGGGGCCGAGCAGTACTTC
CDR3: CASSLELAGAEQYF

size: NA
V: TRBV10-3
D: NA
J: TRBJ2-3
DNA: TGTGCCATCCTACGGGGGCAGGGGGTGAATACGCAGTATTTT
CDR3: CAILRGQGVNTQYF

size: NA
V: TRBV19
D: TRBD1
J: TRBJ2-2
DNA: TGTGCCAGTAGTAGAGGACAGGTCAACACCGGGGAGCTGTTTTTT
CDR3: CASSRGQVNTGELFF

size: NA
V: TRBV6-5
D: TRBD1
J: TRBJ1-2
DNA: TGTGCCAGCAGCCCACAGGGGGCAGGCTATGGCTACACCTTC
CDR3: CASSPQGAGYGYTF

size: NA
V: TRBV3-1/TRBV3-2
D: TRBD2
J: TRBJ2-3
DNA: TGTGCCAGCAGCCAAGGGGACTACCGCACAGATACGCAGTATTTT
CDR3: CASSQGDYRTDTQYF

size: NA
V: TRBV4-3
D: TRBD2
J: TRBJ2-7
DNA: TGCGCCAGCAGCCGCGTAGCGGGGGGGCCTTCCTACGAGCAGTACTTC
CDR3: CASSRVAGGPSYEQYF

size: NA
V: TRBV3-1/TRBV3-2
D: NA
J: TRBJ1-6
DNA: TGTGCCAGCAGCCGGACGGAGGCTTCACCCCTCCACTTT
CDR3: CASSRTEASPLHF

size: NA
V: TRBV19
D: TRBD2
J: TRBJ2-3
DNA: TGTGCCAGTAGTTCCCCCCGCGGGGGAGAAACAGATACGCAGTATTTT
CDR3: CASSSPRGGETDTQYF

size: NA
V: TRBV4-3
D: NA
J: TRBJ2-7
DNA: TGCGCCAGCAGCCAAGAAGGCCCGGGAATCATGAACGAGCAGTACTTC
CDR3: CASSQEGPGIMNEQYF